This note documents a single T cell receptor beta chain sequence. This record comes from a study of shared clonotypes between healthy human individuals. The CDR3 has 15 amino acids. Germline V gives CDR1 SEHNR, CDR2 FQNEAQ (reference sequence). V was clipped by 4 bases and J by 2 bases; unmatched bases: 8. The protocol was immunoSEQ multiplex PCR, while the TCRdb copy is restricted to in-frame clones and leaves out a portion. This table has around 1,900,000 clones, roughly 95% appearing once. It was CD45RO-negative cells, positively selected for CCR7, that made up naive CD8 cells, with terminally differentiated effector memory CD45RA+ cells excluded.

The source material was naive CD8+ T cells from PBMCs. This sequence joins TRBV7-9 and TRBJ2-7, with 7 bases identical to TRBD1. The clonotype originates from a young man in good health. Some clones in this sample may be carry-over from other donors' samples. The CDR3 DNA is TGTGCCAGCAGCTCTTATTCCGGGACAGCCTACGAGCAGTACTTC. Residues: CASSSYSGTAYEQYF.